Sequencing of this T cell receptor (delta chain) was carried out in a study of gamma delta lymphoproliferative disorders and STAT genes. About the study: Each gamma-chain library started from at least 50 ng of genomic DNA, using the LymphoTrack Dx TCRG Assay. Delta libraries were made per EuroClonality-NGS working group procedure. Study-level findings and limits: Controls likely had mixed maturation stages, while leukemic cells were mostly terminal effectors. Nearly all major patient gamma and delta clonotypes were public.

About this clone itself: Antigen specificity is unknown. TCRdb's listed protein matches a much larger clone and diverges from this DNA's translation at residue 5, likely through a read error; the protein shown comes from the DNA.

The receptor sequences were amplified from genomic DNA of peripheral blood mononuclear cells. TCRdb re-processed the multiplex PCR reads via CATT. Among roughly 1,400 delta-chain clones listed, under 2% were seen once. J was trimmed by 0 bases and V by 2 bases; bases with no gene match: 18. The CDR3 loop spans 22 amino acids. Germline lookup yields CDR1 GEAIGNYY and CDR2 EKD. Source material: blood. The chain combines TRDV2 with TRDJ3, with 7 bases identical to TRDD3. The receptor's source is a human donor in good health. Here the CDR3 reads CACDIVGDISLWSSWDTRQMFF. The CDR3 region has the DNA TGTGCCTGTGACATTGTAGGGGATATATCGCTATGGAGCTCCTGGGACACCCGACAGATGTTTTTC.